Below, 11 T cell receptor beta chains from the same sample are listed, as sequenced in a study of shared clonotypes between healthy human individuals (dated by TCRdb to the early 2020s). Library prep was done by the immunoSEQ multiplex PCR assay. TCRdb re-hosts the immuneACCESS table, in-frame sequences only. Its copies lack some clones; in the studies checked, an unresolved V gene accounts for under half of them, and the cause for the rest is not known. The sample records around 1,900,000 clones, about 93% of which are singletons. In total, the top ten clones hold around 1.8% of the sample. For the CD8 naive samples, CD45RO-negative cells were positively selected for CCR7, yielding a CD45RA+CCR7+ population from which TemRA cells were excluded. The sample was naive CD8+ T cells from PBMCs. Per the publication, the cell subset or site label means: CD45RA+CCR7+. The source is a man between 18 and 35 years old in good health. Some clones in this sample may be carry-over from other donors' samples.

This chain uses TRBV19 with TRBJ1-1, with D hard to call. V gave up 5 bases and J gave up 5 bases, with 18 bases separating them. CDR3 length: 15 amino acids. The V gene's germline CDR1 is LNHDA and CDR2 SQIVND (reference sequence). CDR3 nucleotides: TGTGCCAGTAGTCCGGACCGGGAGGGTAGTACTGAAGCTTTCTTT. This encodes CASSPDREGSTEAFF. Complete variable domain (other parts from reference TRBV19 and TRBJ1-1): DGGITQSPKYLFRKEGQNVTLSCEQNLNHDAMYWYRQDPGQGLRLIYYSQIVNDFQKGDIAEGYSVSREKKESFPLTVTSAQKNPTAFYLCASSPDREGSTEAFFGQGTRLTVV.

Turning to this clone: Different DNA sequences within this sample yield the same CDR3. The chain is built from TRBV19 and TRBJ2-7; D is undetermined. The V gene lost 5 bases and the J gene lost 3 bases, with 11 bases spanning the gap. CDR1 and CDR2 from the germline V gene are LNHDA and SQIVND (reference sequence). This CDR3 region has 13 residues. CDR3 sequence (DNA): TGTGCCAGTAGTTTGGACCGAAGCTACGAGCAGTACTTC. Translated, it gives CASSLDRSYEQYF.

This chain links TRBV7-9 with TRBJ2-1; perhaps D is TRBD1 or TRBD2 (5 bases each). Trimming cost V 5 bases and J 2 bases, with 10 bases left between them. There are 14 residues in the CDR3. The germline gives CDR1 SEHNR, CDR2 FQNEAQ (reference sequence). Written as DNA, the CDR3 is TGTGCCAGCAGCCGGGGCAGCCCCTACAATGAGCAGTTCTTC. It is translated as CASSRGSPYNEQFF. The full variable domain, in which reference TRBV7-9 and TRBJ2-1 provide the parts outside the CDR3, is DTGVSQNPRHKITKRGQNVTFRCDPISEHNRLYWYRQTLGQGPEFLTYFQNEAQLEKSRLLSDRFSAERPKGSFSTLEIQRTEQGDSAMYLCASSRGSPYNEQFFGPGTRLTVL.

V usage is TRBV6-1 and J usage is TRBJ2-7, with D unclear. This CDR3 has 13 amino acids. Trimming took off 2 bases at V and 4 bases at J, with 9 bases between the two ends. Germline V CDR1 and CDR2: MNHNS, SASEGT. CDR3 sequence reads: CASSERPPYEQYF. In DNA, the CDR3 is TGTGCCAGCAGTGAAAGGCCGCCGTACGAGCAGTACTTC.

This rearrangement joins TRBV11-2 to TRBJ2-1; 14 positions agree with TRBD2. This CDR3 contains 13 residues. J was trimmed by 13 bases and V by 6 bases; bases with no gene match: 5. Germline values: CDR1 SGHAT, CDR2 FQNNGV. The CDR3 DNA reads TGTGCCAGCAGACATGGACTAGCGGGAGGTCAGTTCTTC. Translating gives CASRHGLAGGQFF.

The CDR3 nucleotides are TGTGCCACCAGCAGAGGAATATCTGGGGCCAACGTCCTGACTTTC. Translating it yields CATSRGISGANVLTF. V and J are TRBV15 and TRBJ2-6; D gene ambiguous. This CDR3 has 15 residues. From germline, CDR1 is LNHNV and CDR2 YYDKDF (reference sequence). With 1 base removed from V and 1 base from J, the gap between germline ends came to 5 bases.

Remarks on this clone: Other DNA sequences in this sample translate to the same CDR3. The J gene is TRBJ2-7, the V gene TRBV7-7, with D unresolved. Germline V gene sequence: CDR1 SSHAT, CDR2 FNYEAQ (reference sequence). This CDR3 has 14 amino acids. V was clipped by 1 base and J by 3 bases, with 10 bases between them. The CDR3 reads CASSLGLGSYEQYF. DNA of the CDR3: TGTGCCAGCAGCTTAGGGTTGGGCAGCTACGAGCAGTACTTC. The full variable domain, with the rest looked up from reference TRBV7-7 and TRBJ2-7, is GAGVSQSPRYKVTKRGQDVTLRCDPISSHATLYWYQQALGQGPEFLTYFNYEAQPDKSGLPSDRFSAERPEGSISTLTIQRTEQRDSAMYRCASSLGLGSYEQYFGPGTRLTVT.

The chain combines TRBV19 with TRBJ2-3; possibly TRBD1 for D (8 bases). Trimming took 7 bases from V and 4 from J, leaving 21 bases between them. Germline values: CDR1 LNHDA, CDR2 SQIVND (reference sequence). The CDR3 consists of 16 residues. The CDR3 region has the DNA TGTGCCAGTAACAGGGGGGACTACAGACAACCAGATACGCAGTATTTT. Encoded protein: CASNRGDYRQPDTQYF. Together with reference TRBV19 and TRBJ2-3, the CDR3 gives the full variable domain: DGGITQSPKYLFRKEGQNVTLSCEQNLNHDAMYWYRQDPGQGLRLIYYSQIVNDFQKGDIAEGYSVSREKKESFPLTVTSAQKNPTAFYLCASNRGDYRQPDTQYFGPGTRLTVL.

This clone was seen just once. The V call is TRBV5-4, the J call TRBJ2-7; tentatively, D is TRBD2 (6 bases). The CDR3 extends over 14 amino acids. The germline gives CDR1 SGHNT, CDR2 YYREEE (reference sequence). V dropped 3 bases and J dropped 5 bases, with 15 bases sitting between them. This CDR3 reads CASSYGGPFNEQYF. For the CDR3, the DNA is TGTGCCAGCAGCTACGGGGGACCTTTTAACGAGCAGTACTTC.

The V call is TRBV27, the J call TRBJ2-5; D not resolved. From germline, CDR1 is MNHEY and CDR2 SMNVEV (reference sequence). V was cut by 3 bases and J by 2 bases, with 16 bases left in between. This CDR3 has 16 residues. As DNA, the CDR3 is TGTGCCAGCAGTTTTTTGGGTGGTAGAGAACAAGAGACCCAGTACTTC. This encodes CASSFLGGREQETQYF.

The J gene is TRBJ2-1, the V gene TRBV14; D perhaps matches TRBD2 (6 bases). CDR1 and CDR2 from the germline V gene are SGHDN and FVKESK. This CDR3 spans 15 amino acids. V dropped 4 bases and J dropped 3 bases, with 13 bases sitting between them. The CDR3: CASSLGLSSYNEQFF. CDR3 coding DNA: TGTGCCAGCAGCCTGGGACTGTCAAGCTACAATGAGCAGTTCTTC. Combining the CDR3 with reference TRBV14 and TRBJ2-1 gives the whole variable domain EAGVTQFPSHSVIEKGQTVTLRCDPISGHDNLYWYRRVMGKEIKFLLHFVKESKQDESGMPNNRFLAERTGGTYSTLKVQPAELEDSGVYFCASSLGLSSYNEQFFGPGTRLTVL.